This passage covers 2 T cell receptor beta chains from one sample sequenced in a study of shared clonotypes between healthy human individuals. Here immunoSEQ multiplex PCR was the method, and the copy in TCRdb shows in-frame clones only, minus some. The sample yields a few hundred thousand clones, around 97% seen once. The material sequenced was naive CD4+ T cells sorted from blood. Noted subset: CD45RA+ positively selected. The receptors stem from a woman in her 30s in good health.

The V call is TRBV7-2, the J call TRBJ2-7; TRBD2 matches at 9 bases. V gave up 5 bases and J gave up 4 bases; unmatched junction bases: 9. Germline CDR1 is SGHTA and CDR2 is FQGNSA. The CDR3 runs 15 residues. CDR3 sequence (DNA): TGTGCCAGCAGCGCGCGTAATAGCGGGGGTTACGAGCAGTACTTC. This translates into CASSARNSGGYEQYF.

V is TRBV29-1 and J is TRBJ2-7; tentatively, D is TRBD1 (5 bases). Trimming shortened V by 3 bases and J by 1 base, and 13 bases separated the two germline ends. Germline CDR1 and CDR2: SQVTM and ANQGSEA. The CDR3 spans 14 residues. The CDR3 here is CSVDIGQNSYEQYF. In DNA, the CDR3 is TGCAGCGTTGATATAGGACAAAATTCCTACGAGCAGTACTTC.